This TCR beta chain stems from a study of shared clonotypes between healthy human individuals (dated by TCRdb to the early 2020s). For the study in its entirety: A couple of women and a few men aged 18 to 49 years were included in the cohort. Different laboratories and diverse techniques were used to prepare libraries and sequence TCR repertoires, to increase sequencing depth and limit assay-specific biases. Per donor, three plates each were used for CD4 naive and CD4 memory, two for CD8 naive, and one for CD8 memory. Between about 0.8 and 9.5 billion PBMCs per donor were obtained by leukapheresis. To estimate repertoire size and how much clonotype sharing occurs between individuals, the study deeply sequenced the blood TCR repertoires of about 5 healthy adults. On the study overall, not on this receptor specifically: Pairwise subsampling led to the expectation that sequencing depth would affect the degree of clonotype sharing among donors. Only blood was sampled, and tissue TCR repertoires likely differ from those in blood. The genetic and exposure-history diversity represented was limited by the small number of donors. Naive subsets generally had larger estimated clonotype richness than memory subsets. Incomplete sequencing was indicated by rarefaction of sorted-subset datasets, despite the large sequencing depth. Clonotypes shared by all four sorted-subset donors showed higher generation probabilities than non-shared clonotypes. Roughly 5% of naive CD4, roughly 3.5% of naive CD8, approximately 2.2% of memory CD4, and more than 0.35% of memory CD8 clonotypes were shared across a handful of donors.

About this clone itself: Its antigen remains unidentified. The sample holds no much larger clone one base away, and base qualities are not on file.

The donors were healthy, HIV-negative adults who had no recently reported acute infections or vaccinations. Only Caucasian adults living in Nashville, Tennessee, USA were represented among the donors. Magnetic negative selection was used to enrich CD4+ T cells, after which naive cells were positively selected on CD45RA and the negative fraction became the memory subset. Blood was collected by leukapheresis, and PBMCs were isolated by Ficoll-Histopaque density gradient centrifugation and then cryopreserved in liquid nitrogen vapor phase. Analytical flow cytometry was used to check the purity and quantity of each magnetically sorted T cell population. From each sorted fraction, genomic DNA was isolated and quantified by UV absorbance on a Nanodrop 2000c. Using the deep immunoSEQ assay, multiplex PCR amplified TCR CDR3 regions from genomic DNA. Extracted genomic DNA from each cell subset was distributed evenly across all wells of several immunoSEQ 96-well plates, and each plate was treated as a replicate. For sorted subsets, around 0.2 ug of genomic DNA, equivalent to roughly 33,000 T cell genomes, went into each replicate PCR. The purified libraries were quantified using a Qubit 3.0 fluorometer, sized with a Bioanalyzer 2100, and then quantified again using the KAPA Library Quantification kit. Every immunoSEQ 96-well plate was sequenced on a separate single-read 150-cycle Illumina NextSeq 550 flow cell. In the source study's methods: Because the immunoSEQ output held only junctional sequences and lacked quality scores, the filtering could not match the filtering applied to full-length reads. To assign V/J genes and CDR3, sequences were annotated using PyIR, a Python wrapper for IgBLAST v1.9, with IMGT germline references. Reads with weak V/J assignments (E-value above 1e-6), missing CDR3, stop codons, out-of-frame junctions, or ambiguous translated residues were removed. A V3J clonotype was defined by an identical inferred V gene, J gene, and CDR3 amino acid sequence. The percentage overlap between two repertoires was calculated by dividing the number of shared unique clonotypes by the size of the smaller repertoire. Repertoire richness was assessed with RTK rarefaction, the Chao1 estimator, and Recon v2.1 estimates of unobserved clonotypes. Generation probabilities for all TCRbeta clonotypes obtained by the gDNA method from a handful of donors were computed using OLGA. In TCRdb, the immuneACCESS table is reduced to in-frame sequences with V and J assigned. These tables do not hold every clone; where another copy was compared, an unresolved V gene accounts for under half, and the others remain unexplained. The D gene and trimming were derived from the DNA, and the V and J assignments and clone size from that table. This sample comprises over 2 million clones, roughly 92% of them detected only once. The ten largest clones capture around 0.35% of the sample.

V is pared back by 2 bases and J by 2 bases, with 10 bases lying between the germline termini. Based on the germline V gene, the CDR1 and CDR2 sequences are MDHEN and SYDVKM. The CDR3 holds 14 amino acids from the cysteine to the phenylalanine. Kept here is only the CDR3 DNA, which spans 42 bases and is read in frame from base 1. The sample consisted of naive CD4+ T cells from PBMCs. Sample cell subset or site, as interpreted from the label and publication: CD45RA+ positively selected. The clonotype originates from a man between 18 and 35 years old in good health. Some clones in this sample may be carry-over from other donors' samples. This chain joins TRBV28 to TRBJ2-7; no D gene can be assigned with confidence. This receptor carries the CDR3 CASSLRRRAYEQYF. Read as DNA, the sequence is TGTGCCAGCAGTTTACGGCGGAGAGCCTACGAGCAGTACTTC.